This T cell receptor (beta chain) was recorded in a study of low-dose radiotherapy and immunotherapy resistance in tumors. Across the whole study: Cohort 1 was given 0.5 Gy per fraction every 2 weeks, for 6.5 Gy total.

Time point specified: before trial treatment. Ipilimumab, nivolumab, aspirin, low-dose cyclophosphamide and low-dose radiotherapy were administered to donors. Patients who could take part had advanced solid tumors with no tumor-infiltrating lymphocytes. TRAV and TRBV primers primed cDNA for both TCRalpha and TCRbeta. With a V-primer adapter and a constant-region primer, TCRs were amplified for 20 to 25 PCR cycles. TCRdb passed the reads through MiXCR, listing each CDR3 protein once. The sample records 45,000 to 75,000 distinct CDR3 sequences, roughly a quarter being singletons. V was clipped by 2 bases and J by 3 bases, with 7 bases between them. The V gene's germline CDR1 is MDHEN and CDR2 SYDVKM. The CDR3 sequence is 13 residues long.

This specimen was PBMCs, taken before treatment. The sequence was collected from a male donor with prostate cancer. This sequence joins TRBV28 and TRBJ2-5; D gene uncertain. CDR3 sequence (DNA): TGTGCCAGCAGTTTACCCGGTGAAGAGACCCAGTACTTC. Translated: CASSLPGEETQYF. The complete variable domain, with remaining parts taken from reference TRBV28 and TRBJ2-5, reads DVKVTQSSRYLVKRTGEKVFLECVQDMDHENMFWYRQDPGLGLRLIYFSYDVKMKEKGDIPEGYSVSREKKERFSLILESASTNQTSMYLCASSLPGEETQYFGPGTRLLVL.